Below are 28 T cell receptor beta chains sequenced from a single sample in a study of blood T cell repertoires in COVID-19. TCRdb's copy holds only in-frame clones and misses some; the assay was immunoSEQ multiplex PCR. The table shows about 320,000 clones, with around nine tenths occurring only once. Input material: PBMCs or T cells enriched from blood (not recorded which). The receptors were gathered from a man aged 60-69 years who had recovered from COVID-19.

The chain employs TRBV19 and TRBJ1-6; 8 bases map to TRBD1. CDR1 and CDR2 from the germline V gene are LNHDA and SQIVND (reference sequence). The CDR3 has 12 residues. V lost 1 base to trimming and J lost 14 bases; unmatched junction nucleotides: 1. CDR3 coding DNA: TGTGCCAGTAGTATAGGGGGACAGGCCCTCCACTTT. This codes for CASSIGGQALHF.

This chain links TRBV20-1 with TRBJ2-4; TRBD1 aligns across 8 bases. The CDR3 has 14 amino acids. Germline V lookup: CDR1 DFQATT, CDR2 SNEGSKA (reference sequence). V lost 3 bases and J lost 1; bases outside the gene matches: 2. Here the CDR3 DNA reads TGCAGTGCTAGTAGGACAGGGGCCAAAAACATTCAGTACTTC. It yields the protein CSASRTGAKNIQYF.

This chain connects TRBV3-1 (or the pseudogene TRBV3-2) to TRBJ2-3; the D gene is possibly TRBD1 (6 bases). The CDR3 contains 14 residues. Trimming removed 4 bases from V and 4 bases from J, with 12 bases in between. Germline CDR1 and CDR2: LGHDT and YNNKEL (reference sequence). The CDR3 loop is CASSRVGAADTQYF. CDR3 bases: TGTGCCAGCAGCCGGGTGGGGGCTGCAGATACGCAGTATTTT.

CDR3 sequence reads: CASSRSGTGSSYEQYF. CDR3 nucleotide sequence: TGTGCCAGCAGCCGGTCCGGGACTGGCTCATCCTACGAGCAGTACTTC. The chain joins TRBV7-6 to TRBJ2-7; possibly TRBD2 for D (6 bases). The V end lost 5 bases, the J end lost 1 base, and 18 bases lay between the germline ends. CDR3 length: 16 residues. Germline values: CDR1 SGHVS, CDR2 FNYEAQ.

CDR3: CSVRQSEETFF. In DNA, the CDR3 is TGCAGTGTTCGTCAATCTGAGGAAACTTTCTTT. This chain links TRBV20-1 with TRBJ1-1; D ambiguous. V lost 7 bases and J lost 12, with 18 bases in between. Germline CDR1 and CDR2: DFQATT and SNEGSKA (reference sequence). The CDR3 spans 11 residues.

The chain has TRBV7-2 and TRBJ1-1; possibly TRBD1 for D (6 bases). Germline lookup yields CDR1 SGHTA and CDR2 FQGNSA. The V end lost 1 base, the J end lost 11 bases, and 20 bases lay between the germline ends. The CDR3 runs 15 residues. Here the CDR3 DNA reads TGTGCCAGCAGCTTAGACGGCAGGGGAAGTCGTGTGGCTTTCTTT. It codes for CASSLDGRGSRVAFF.

The chain joins TRBV4-3 to TRBJ1-4; 7 bases line up with TRBD1. V shed 0 bases, J shed 3 bases, and the junction held 4 bases outside the gene matches. The CDR3 has 16 amino acids. The germline V gene has CDR1 LGHNA and CDR2 YSLEER. The CDR3 DNA follows: TGCGCCAGCAGCCAAGACCCCGGGACAGCTAATGAAAAACTGTTTTTT. Translation gives CASSQDPGTANEKLFF.

The J gene is TRBJ2-1, the V gene TRBV7-2; 12 bases align to TRBD2. The junction had 2 bases not matched to a gene; V was cut back by 5 bases and J by 3 bases. The CDR3 loop spans 15 amino acids. Looked up from germline, CDR1 is SGHTA and CDR2 is FQGNSA. The CDR3 here is CASSRTSGDYNEQFF. DNA for the CDR3: TGTGCCAGCAGCCGGACTAGCGGGGACTACAATGAGCAGTTCTTC. Full variable domain (missing parts from reference TRBV7-2 and TRBJ2-1): GAGVSQSPSNKVTEKGKDVELRCDPISGHTALYWYRQSLGQGLEFLIYFQGNSAPDKSGLPSDRFSAERTGGSVSTLTIQRTQQEDSAVYLCASSRTSGDYNEQFFGPGTRLTVL.

The chain recombines TRBV5-1 with TRBJ2-7, with a possible D match to TRBD1 (7 bases). Germline V gene sequence: CDR1 SGHRS, CDR2 YFSETQ. V dropped 0 bases and J dropped 0 bases, with 10 bases sitting between them. The CDR3 sequence is 15 residues long. CDR3 nucleotide sequence: TGCGCCAGCAGCTTGGCGGGGGACAGCTCCTACGAGCAGTACTTC. It yields the protein CASSLAGDSSYEQYF.

The chain combines TRBV6-1 with TRBJ2-7; D remains unclear. Germline V gene data show CDR1 as MNHNS and CDR2 as SASEGT. This CDR3 spans 15 amino acids. V lost 2 bases, J lost 2 bases, and 13 bases lay in between. The CDR3 sequence is CASSEWSQPTYEQYF. CDR3 nucleotides: TGTGCCAGCAGTGAATGGAGTCAGCCGACCTACGAGCAGTACTTC.

The chain combines TRBV11-2 with TRBJ2-5, with 11 bases aligning to TRBD2. The V gene's germline CDR1 is SGHAT and CDR2 FQNNGV. The CDR3 runs 16 residues. With V trimmed by 4 bases and J by 4 bases, 8 bases remained unmatched. The CDR3 spells CASSSRQLAGVETQYF. The CDR3 nucleotides are TGTGCCAGCAGCTCTAGACAACTAGCGGGGGTAGAGACCCAGTACTTC. Together with reference TRBV11-2 and TRBJ2-5, the CDR3 gives the full variable domain: EAGVAQSPRYKIIEKRQSVAFWCNPISGHATLYWYQQILGQGPKLLIQFQNNGVVDDSQLPKDRFSAERLKGVDSTLKIQPAKLEDSAVYLCASSSRQLAGVETQYFGPGTRLLVL.

V and J are TRBV7-9 and TRBJ2-5, with 9 bases fitting TRBD2. Germline V gene sequence: CDR1 SEHNR, CDR2 FQNEAQ (reference sequence). V shed 1 base, J shed 5 bases, and the junction held 5 bases outside the gene matches. The CDR3 is 15 amino acids. CDR3 bases: TGTGCCAGCAGCTTAGGCAGCGGGGGGTACGAGACCCAGTACTTC. It is translated as CASSLGSGGYETQYF.

This clone has a single count. The V gene is TRBV24-1, the J gene TRBJ2-1, with TRBD2 identical over 12 bases. Germline V gene data show CDR1 as KGHDR and CDR2 as SFDVKD. The J segment lost 9 bases and the V segment lost 7 bases, leaving 12 bases of the junction unmatched. The CDR3 runs 16 residues. CDR3 in amino acids: CATSQTRLAGESEQFF. The CDR3 DNA is TGTGCCACCAGCCAAACTAGACTAGCGGGAGAGAGTGAGCAGTTCTTC.

V is TRBV4-1 and J is TRBJ1-6, with TRBD1 identical over 7 bases. From germline, CDR1 is MGHRA and CDR2 YSYEKL. V dropped 1 base and J dropped 10; count of bases not matched to a gene: 4. The CDR3 spans 14 residues. This chain's CDR3 is CASSQGGGNSPLHF. The DNA for the CDR3 is TGCGCCAGCAGCCAAGGAGGGGGCAACTCACCCCTCCACTTT.

The chain couples TRBV10-2 to TRBJ1-5, with TRBD1 matching over 9 bases. Germline CDR1 reads WSHSY; CDR2 reads SAAADI. V lost 7 bases, J lost 4 bases, and 5 bases stayed unmatched. The CDR3 is 14 residues long. CDR3 residues: CASTLQGANQPQHF. In DNA form, the CDR3 reads TGCGCCAGCACCCTACAGGGGGCTAATCAGCCCCAGCATTTT.

This clone occurred once. The V and J genes are TRBV21-1 and TRBJ1-5. TRBV21-1 is labeled a pseudogene. CDR3 length equals 18 residues. The CDR3 region is CASSKGRDGTYSNQPQHF. CDR3 DNA sequence: TGTGCCAGCAGCAAAGGGAGGGACGGAACATATAGCAATCAGCCCCAGCATTTT.

This chain links TRBV11-1 with TRBJ1-1; D remains unclear. CDR1 and CDR2 from the germline V gene are SGHAT and FQDESV (reference sequence). V lost 3 bases and J lost 8, with 13 bases in between. This CDR3 comprises 13 residues. As DNA, the CDR3 is TGTGCCAGCAGCTTTGGCCCTCTTGGCGAAGCTTTCTTT. Its protein product is CASSFGPLGEAFF.

The gene calls are TRBV15 and TRBJ1-6; D might be TRBD1 (5 bases). Trimming removed 5 bases from V and 9 bases from J, with 17 bases in between. The CDR3 has 15 amino acids. CDR1 and CDR2 from the germline V gene are LNHNV and YYDKDF (reference sequence). The CDR3 sequence: CATSAQRDGSSPLHF. In DNA form, the CDR3 reads TGTGCCACCAGCGCACAGCGGGACGGCTCTTCACCCCTCCACTTT.

The table lists this clone with a few counts. The chain uses TRBV4-2 and TRBJ2-7, with 7 bases aligning to TRBD1. The CDR3 loop spans 14 amino acids. Germline-derived CDR1 and CDR2 are LGHNA and YNFKEQ. V trimming: 4 bases; J trimming: 2 bases; junction bases outside the gene matches: 5. Here the CDR3 DNA reads TGTGCCAGCAGCCTAGGGACAGCCACCTACGAGCAGTACTTC. It yields the protein CASSLGTATYEQYF.

The rearrangement uses TRBV30 and TRBJ1-2; TRBD1 might be the D (5 bases). The CDR3 is 11 amino acids. Per the germline V gene, CDR1 is GTSNPN and CDR2 is SVGIG (reference sequence). The V gene lost 1 base and the J gene lost 7 bases, with 7 bases spanning the gap. Written as DNA, the CDR3 is TGTGCCTGGAGTGCCGGGGGTGGCTACACCTTC. Translated: CAWSAGGGYTF.

This chain joins TRBV7-9 and TRBJ1-4; D is undetermined. Per the germline V gene, CDR1 is SEHNR and CDR2 is FQNEAQ (reference sequence). V shed 5 bases and J shed 3 bases, with 13 bases lying between them. The length of the CDR3 is 15 residues. The CDR3 sequence: CASSLSIGANEKLFF. As DNA, the CDR3 is TGTGCCAGCAGCCTGTCGATAGGAGCTAATGAAAAACTGTTTTTT.

In this sample, this clone turned up a few times. The chain links TRBV7-2 to TRBJ2-5; D is possibly TRBD2 (6 bases). Trimming pared 4 bases from V and 5 bases from J, leaving 17 bases between. This CDR3 is built from 15 residues. In germline, CDR1 is SGHTA, CDR2 FQGNSA. The CDR3 region is CASSSAVGGTETQYF. The CDR3 nucleotides are TGTGCCAGCAGCTCCGCCGTAGGCGGGACTGAGACCCAGTACTTC.

In DNA form, the CDR3 reads TGTGCCAGCAGCTCGCTGGGACAGTCCACCGGAATGAACACTGAAGCTTTCTTT. This translates into CASSSLGQSTGMNTEAFF. This chain joins TRBV7-9 and TRBJ1-1; 7 bases line up with TRBD1. CDR1 and CDR2 (germline): SEHNR, FQNEAQ (reference sequence). V shed 4 bases, J shed 0 bases, and the junction held 14 bases outside the gene matches. The CDR3 is made up of 18 amino acids.

This clone was seen just once. This chain links TRBV11-2 with TRBJ2-1, with 11 bases aligning to TRBD2. This CDR3 is 17 amino acids long. Germline CDR1 is SGHAT and CDR2 is FQNNGV. V was pared by 3 bases and J by 2 bases, with 6 bases of the junction left unmatched. The CDR3 here is CASSLMVAGGPYNEQFF. CDR3 sequence (DNA): TGTGCCAGCAGCTTGATGGTAGCGGGAGGGCCCTACAATGAGCAGTTCTTC.

V and J are TRBV9 and TRBJ2-5, with D possibly matching TRBD1 (6 bases). CDR3 length: 17 residues. From germline, CDR1 is SGDLS and CDR2 YYNGEE. V was pared by 0 bases and J by 3 bases, with 18 bases between. CDR3 bases: TGTGCCAGCAGCGTAGAAGGGGGTACGATATGGGAAGAGACCCAGTACTTC. Translating gives CASSVEGGTIWEETQYF.

V usage is TRBV15 and J usage is TRBJ1-1; perhaps TRBD1 as D (6 bases). V gave up 7 bases and J gave up 0 bases, with 15 bases separating them. Germline assignment: CDR1 LNHNV and CDR2 YYDKDF (reference sequence). The CDR3 runs 15 residues. The CDR3 coding sequence is TGTGCCACCAATTTTGGGGGGGCTATGAACACTGAAGCTTTCTTT. This sequence encodes CATNFGGAMNTEAFF.

The rearrangement uses TRBV6-5 and TRBJ1-4; D not resolved. The CDR3 runs to 15 residues. Germline V lookup: CDR1 MNHEY, CDR2 SVGAGI. Trimming shortened V by 2 bases and J by 3 bases, and 10 bases separated the two germline ends. CDR3: CASSYGGRANEKLFF. CDR3 DNA sequence: TGTGCCAGCAGTTACGGCGGGCGGGCTAATGAAAAACTGTTTTTT.

Note on this clone: The junction departs from the called germline gene at one end, perhaps through a read error. The chain recombines TRBV18 with TRBJ1-2; 8 bases agree with TRBD1. This CDR3 has 15 residues. Germline V gene data show CDR1 as KGHSH and CDR2 as LQKENI. The CDR3 is CASSRGQGQNSGYTF. CDR3 nucleotide sequence: TGTGCCAGCTCAAGAGGACAGGGTCAGAACTCTGGCTACACCTTC.